These 11 T cell receptor beta chains were all obtained from the same sample, sequenced in a study of cytomegalovirus exposure and HLA in healthy donors. Both 60 Vbeta primers and 13 Jbeta primers went into the PCR. Profiling relied on immunoSEQ multiplex PCR, and the TCRdb table lists in-frame clones only, not all of them. The data show 130,000 to 150,000 clones, about 80% seen once. The specimen sequenced was PBMCs. The receptors derive from a male donor in good health and CMV-seronegative.

This chain connects TRBV29-1 to TRBJ1-1, with unresolved D. Germline V gene lookup returns CDR1 SQVTM and CDR2 ANQGSEA. This CDR3 region has 12 residues. Trimming took 4 bases from V and 1 from J, leaving 7 bases between them. The CDR3 DNA reads TGCAGCGTTGCGACAAGGAACACTGAAGCTTTCTTT. Translating it yields CSVATRNTEAFF.

This clone was found a few times. The CDR3 here is CASSSKGLLTDTQYF. The DNA for the CDR3 is TGTGCCAGCAGCTCAAAGGGGCTTCTCACAGATACGCAGTATTTT. V usage is TRBV5-6 and J usage is TRBJ2-3; D is possibly TRBD1 (5 bases). The length of the CDR3 is 15 residues. Germline V CDR1 and CDR2: SGHDT, YYEEEE. Trimming stripped 3 bases from V and 2 bases from J, with 13 bases between. The whole variable domain, filled in from reference TRBV5-6 and TRBJ2-3, reads DAGVTQSPTHLIKTRGQQVTLRCSPKSGHDTVSWYQQALGQGPQFIFQYYEEEERQRGNFPDRFSGHQFPNYSSELNVNALLLGDSALYLCASSSKGLLTDTQYFGPGTRLTVL.

V usage is TRBV4-1 and J usage is TRBJ1-4; TRBD1 might be the D (5 bases). Germline V gene sequence: CDR1 MGHRA, CDR2 YSYEKL. Trimming took off 0 bases at V and 11 bases at J, with 19 bases between the two ends. CDR3 length: 16 residues. The chain's CDR3 is CASSQDFRRADLKLFF. The CDR3 region has the DNA TGCGCCAGCAGCCAAGATTTTCGCAGGGCGGACCTTAAACTGTTTTTT.

V usage is TRBV10-3 and J usage is TRBJ1-2, with D perhaps TRBD1 (5 bases). The CDR3 consists of 15 residues. Germline V gives CDR1 ENHRY, CDR2 SYGVKD. V was cut by 0 bases and J by 4 bases, with 12 bases left in between. This chain's CDR3 is CAISESTVRSYGYTF. The DNA of the CDR3 is TGTGCCATCAGTGAGTCGACAGTAAGGAGCTATGGCTACACCTTC.

The chain joins TRBV6-1 to TRBJ2-5; perhaps TRBD1 as D (5 bases). Germline V CDR1 and CDR2: MNHNS, SASEGT. The CDR3 runs 14 residues. Trimming pared 0 bases from V and 11 bases from J, leaving 16 bases between. The CDR3 region has the DNA TGTGCCAGCAGTGAAGCTACCAGGGCAGGAGAGCAGTACTTC. Protein sequence: CASSEATRAGEQYF.

V usage is TRBV10-3 and J usage is TRBJ1-1, with D perhaps TRBD1 (5 bases). CDR1 is ENHRY, CDR2 SYGVKD, per germline. The CDR3 extends over 13 amino acids. Trimming took off 7 bases at V and 2 bases at J, with 11 bases between the two ends. The CDR3 loop is CAITAGQNTEAFF. The CDR3 DNA is TGTGCCATCACCGCTGGACAAAACACTGAAGCTTTCTTT.

V and J are TRBV7-3 and TRBJ2-7, with D tentatively TRBD1 (6 bases). V was clipped by 4 bases and J by 4 bases, with 29 bases between them. Germline V gene sequence: CDR1 SGHTA, CDR2 FQGTGA. CDR3 size: 19 residues. CDR3 protein: CASSSHKIRDTLTGYEQYF. In DNA form, the CDR3 reads TGTGCCAGCAGCTCGCATAAAATCCGGGACACTCTTACAGGGTACGAGCAGTACTTC.

This chain connects TRBV7-3 to TRBJ1-1; the D gene is possibly TRBD1 (5 bases). This CDR3 contains 13 residues. Germline lookup yields CDR1 SGHTA and CDR2 FQGTGA. Trimming left V 6 bases short and J 5 bases short, with 13 bases between. For the CDR3, the DNA is TGTGCCAGCAGTAACGGGGGAGGGACTGAAGCTTTCTTT. This codes for CASSNGGGTEAFF.

The CDR3 DNA sequence: TGTGCCAGCTCACCAGGCAAAGGAGGGGAGACCCAGTACTTC. This codes for CASSPGKGGETQYF. The chain recombines TRBV18 with TRBJ2-5; tentative D call: TRBD2 (6 bases). Germline loops: CDR1 KGHSH, CDR2 LQKENI. The CDR3 loop spans 14 amino acids. Trimming took off 2 bases at V and 5 bases at J, with 12 bases between the two ends.

The chain uses TRBV2 and TRBJ1-2; 8 bases are shared with TRBD1. The V segment lost 8 bases and the J segment 7 bases; nucleotides outside the gene matches: 18. Germline-derived CDR1 and CDR2 are SNHLY and FYNNEI. The CDR3 extends over 16 amino acids. This chain's CDR3 is CASEQFTGGGLSGYTF. The CDR3 nucleotides read TGTGCCAGCGAGCAGTTTACAGGGGGTGGGTTGAGTGGCTACACCTTC.

The table lists this clone with a count of one. The V gene is TRBV6-5, the J gene TRBJ2-7; no firm D call. Deletions cut 7 bases from V and 6 bases from J, with 13 bases between. Germline CDR1 is MNHEY and CDR2 is SVGAGI. This CDR3 region has 12 residues. CDR3 loop: CASNPPRVEQYF. CDR3 nucleotide sequence: TGTGCCAGCAATCCCCCCCGGGTCGAGCAGTACTTC.